This TCR beta chain emerged from a study of cytomegalovirus exposure and HLA in healthy donors. Whole-study context: The study placed about four fifths of its approximately 400 genotyped donors in the Caucasian-associated ancestry cluster. General study findings and limits: Sequencing had likely introduced a cluster of highly shared sequence variants as an artifact. Some V segments, including TRBV6-2 and TRBV6-3, were excluded as indistinguishable. Within an earlier analysis, most TCR beta V segments proved productive either about 90% or about 30% of the time.

This CDR3 has 17 residues. Germline assignment: CDR1 SGHNT and CDR2 YYREEE (reference sequence). V lost 4 bases and J lost 7; bases outside the gene matches: 15. PCR amplification relied on 60 Vbeta primers (plus 13 Jbeta primers). Only in-frame clones appear in the TCRdb table, and some are missing; sequencing was by immunoSEQ multiplex PCR. The repertoire includes 150,000 to 200,000 clones, around 81% of them detected once, and approximately 2% sits in the top ten. Comment on this clone: Its cognate antigen is unknown.

Sequencing input: PBMCs. The chain employs TRBV5-4 and TRBJ2-2; 8 nucleotides match TRBD2. The sequence was collected from a young man in good health and CMV-seronegative. CDR3 region: CASSPPRGGYSSGELFF. The CDR3 DNA is TGTGCCAGCAGCCCCCCCCGGGGGGGCTACTCCAGCGGGGAGCTGTTTTTT.